The 22 T cell receptor beta chains listed next were all sequenced from one sample in a study of patients and donors after allogeneic stem cell transplantation. TCRdb fed the RT-PCR reads into MiXCR, producing one record per CDR3 protein. In the table there are 900,000 to 1,000,000 distinct CDR3 sequences, approximately 19% of which are singletons. Sequenced: blood, either unsorted or a sorted T cell fraction (not recorded which). All receptors come from a human donor who was either an allogeneic HSCT recipient or a stem cell or donor lymphocyte infusion donor (not recorded which). It is not recorded whose cells these are; they may come from a transplant donor.

This clonotype was counted at least ten times. The rearrangement joins TRBV12-3 or TRBV12-4 to TRBJ2-1; 7 bases are a match to TRBD1. With 8 bases clipped from V and 7 bases from J, the junction kept 8 bases outside the gene matches. CDR3 size: 13 residues. As DNA, the CDR3 is TGTGCCAGCCTAAGGGGGCGCCGGAATGAGCAGTTCTTC. It encodes CASLRGRRNEQFF.

As regards this clonotype: At one of its ends the junction is not consistent with the germline gene, which may arise from a read error. The J gene is TRBJ2-3, the V gene TRBV20-1; the D gene is possibly TRBD1 (6 bases). CDR1 is DFQATT and CDR2 is SNEGSKA in the germline V gene (reference sequence). The CDR3 is 13 amino acids. CDR3 loop: CSATGQPTATQYF. The CDR3 DNA is TGCAGTGCCACGGGACAACCGACAGCTACGCAGTATTTT.

J is TRBJ2-4 and V is TRBV18, with D hard to call. Germline CDR1 KGHSH, CDR2 LQKENI. The V gene lost 4 bases and the J gene lost 0 bases, with 10 bases spanning the gap. This CDR3 region has 15 residues. CDR3 nucleotide sequence: TGTGCCAGCTCACTCGCAGGAATAGCCAAAAACATTCAGTACTTC. It yields the protein CASSLAGIAKNIQYF.

This rearrangement joins TRBV7-3 to TRBJ2-1; D unclear. Germline V gene lookup returns CDR1 SGHTA and CDR2 FQGTGA. The CDR3 length is 14 residues. The V and J ends lost 2 bases and 3 bases respectively, with 8 bases between them. This CDR3 is CASSLDSDYNEQFF. In DNA form, the CDR3 reads TGTGCCAGCAGCTTAGACTCAGACTACAATGAGCAGTTCTTC. Variable domain in full (rest from reference TRBV7-3 and TRBJ2-1): GAGVSQTPSNKVTEKGKYVELRCDPISGHTALYWYRQSLGQGPEFLIYFQGTGAADDSGLPNDRFFAVRPEGSVSTLKIQRTERGDSAVYLCASSLDSDYNEQFFGPGTRLTVL.

There are a few counts of this clonotype. The V and J genes are TRBV12-3 or TRBV12-4 and TRBJ1-5, with no clear D. V was shortened by 6 bases and J by 3 bases, with 15 bases between the two germline ends. The CDR3 is 15 residues long. CDR3 nucleotide sequence: TGTGCCAGCAGCCGCAACGCCGCGTTCAATCAGCCCCAGCATTTT. This translates into CASSRNAAFNQPQHF.

This clonotype was counted only a few times. The rearrangement links TRBV5-5 to TRBJ1-2, with 7 bases identical to TRBD1. The CDR3 extends over 15 amino acids. Germline-derived CDR1 and CDR2 are SGHKS and YYEKEE (reference sequence). Trimming took 0 bases from V and 1 from J; bases not matched to a gene: 3. CDR3 residues: CASSLGQGVNYGYTF. The CDR3 DNA reads as TGTGCCAGCAGCTTGGGACAGGGCGTTAACTATGGCTACACCTTC.

This clonotype was counted ten times or more. V usage is TRBV12-3 or TRBV12-4 and J usage is TRBJ1-5; D is unclear. CDR3 size: 14 residues. Trimming left V 1 base short and J 7 bases short, with 11 bases between. The DNA of the CDR3 is TGTGCCAGCAGTTTAGGGCGGTGGCCCCAGCCCCAGCATTTT. As protein: CASSLGRWPQPQHF.

The chain joins TRBV4-1 to TRBJ2-3; possibly TRBD2 for D (5 bases). CDR3 size: 12 residues. V shed 6 bases and J shed 6 bases, with 10 bases lying between them. Germline CDR1 MGHRA, CDR2 YSYEKL. The CDR3 DNA reads as TGCGCCAGCAGATCTAGCATGGATACGCAGTATTTT. The encoded protein is CASRSSMDTQYF.

In its sample, this clonotype was seen a few times. CDR3 in amino acids: CASTPLGRAGELFF. The CDR3 DNA sequence: TGTGCCAGCACCCCCCTGGGCAGGGCCGGGGAGCTGTTTTTT. The J gene is TRBJ2-2, the V gene TRBV5-5; D is perhaps TRBD1 (5 bases). The germline V and J ends were trimmed by 6 bases and 6 bases, with 15 bases remaining between them. Per germline, CDR1 SGHKS and CDR2 YYEKEE (reference sequence). CDR3 length: 14 amino acids.

The rearrangement links TRBV9 to TRBJ2-1; 12 bases agree with TRBD2. After removal of 3 bases from V and 5 bases from J, the junction contained 3 bases not matched to a gene. The germline V gene encodes CDR1 SGDLS and CDR2 YYNGEE. The CDR3 consists of 15 residues. The CDR3 DNA is TGTGCCAGCAGCGAGCTAGCGGGAGGGGACAATGAGCAGTTCTTC. Its protein is CASSELAGGDNEQFF.

This clonotype showed up just a few times. The chain links TRBV11-2 to TRBJ2-7; 11 nucleotides agree with TRBD2. This CDR3 contains 14 residues. With 5 bases clipped from V and 6 bases from J, the junction kept 6 bases outside the gene matches. Germline V lookup: CDR1 SGHAT, CDR2 FQNNGV. CDR3 amino acids: CASSPRLAGFEQYF. The CDR3 DNA sequence: TGTGCCAGCAGCCCCCGACTAGCGGGGTTCGAGCAGTACTTC.

This clonotype was counted between two and nine times. The rearrangement uses TRBV6-2 or TRBV6-3 and TRBJ2-4; D call uncertain. CDR3 length: 17 residues. The germline CDR1 and CDR2 sequences are MNHEY and SVGEGT. V lost 0 bases and J lost 1, with 13 bases in between. This CDR3 is CASSYSYPGRAKNIQYF. CDR3 sequence (DNA): TGTGCCAGCAGTTACTCGTACCCGGGTAGGGCCAAAAACATTCAGTACTTC.

This chain uses TRBV2 with TRBJ1-2; 9 bases are a match to TRBD1. CDR1 and CDR2 (germline): SNHLY, FYNNEI. Germline trimming cut 6 bases from V and 4 bases from J; bases unmatched to any gene: 3. CDR3 length: 13 residues. The CDR3 is CASSSQGAYGYTF. CDR3 nucleotide sequence: TGTGCCAGCAGCTCACAGGGGGCCTATGGCTACACCTTC. Drawing the rest from reference TRBV2 and TRBJ1-2, the complete variable domain is EPEVTQTPSHQVTQMGQEVILRCVPISNHLYFYWYRQILGQKVEFLVSFYNNEISEKSEIFDDQFSVERPDGSNFTLKIRSTKLEDSAMYFCASSSQGAYGYTFGSGTRLTVV.

The chain carries TRBV12-3 or TRBV12-4 and TRBJ2-7; no clear D. The ends were cut back, 4 bases at V and 0 bases at J, with 13 bases in the middle. This CDR3 is 15 amino acids long. CDR3 protein: CASSYRLKSSYEQYF. In DNA, the CDR3 is TGTGCCAGCAGTTATCGACTCAAGAGCTCCTACGAGCAGTACTTC.

This chain joins TRBV19 and TRBJ2-1, with 10 bases matching TRBD1. This CDR3 contains 15 residues. Germline V gene lookup returns CDR1 LNHDA and CDR2 SQIVND (reference sequence). J lost 8 bases, V lost 6 bases, and 10 bases had no gene match. The CDR3 here is CASSDGTGAGDEQFF. The CDR3 coding sequence is TGTGCCAGTAGCGATGGGACAGGGGCTGGCGATGAGCAGTTCTTC.

This chain uses TRBV29-1 with TRBJ2-5, with TRBD1 identical over 8 bases. Germline values: CDR1 SQVTM, CDR2 ANQGSEA. Trimming at V came to 4 bases and at J to 1 base, leaving 11 bases not matched to a gene. CDR3 length: 16 residues. CDR3 region: CSVVTGEARAQETQYF. The DNA of the CDR3 is TGCAGCGTTGTGACAGGGGAGGCACGGGCCCAAGAGACCCAGTACTTC.

V gene TRBV12-3 or TRBV12-4 combines with J gene TRBJ2-3; TRBD2 matches 9 bases. V lost 5 bases, J lost 2 bases, and 8 bases stayed unmatched. The CDR3 loop spans 16 amino acids. The CDR3 here is CASSALAGAFTDTQYF. As DNA, the CDR3 is TGTGCCAGCAGTGCTTTAGCGGGAGCTTTCACAGATACGCAGTATTTT.

In this sample, this clonotype turned up a few times. The rearrangement uses TRBV5-1 and TRBJ2-2; no firm D call. V shed 4 bases and J shed 7 bases, with 20 bases lying between them. The germline gives CDR1 SGHRS, CDR2 YFSETQ. The CDR3 length is 16 residues. CDR3 sequence (DNA): TGCGCCAGCAGCCCGGTTAACAGCCTACTCCTCGGGGAGCTGTTTTTT. This translates into CASSPVNSLLLGELFF.

The chain links TRBV6-2 or TRBV6-3 to TRBJ2-2, with D perhaps matching TRBD1 (6 bases). Germline-derived CDR1 and CDR2 are MNHEY and SVGEGT. V shed 9 bases and J shed 10 bases, with 15 bases lying between them. The CDR3 sequence is 12 residues long. CDR3 residues: CASSQGPLELFF. The CDR3 bases are TGTGCCAGTTCACAGGGCCCTTTGGAGCTGTTTTTT.

This clonotype was counted between two and nine times. The J gene is TRBJ2-1, the V gene TRBV10-3; 14 bases line up with TRBD2. This CDR3 is 15 amino acids long. Germline V gene data show CDR1 as ENHRY and CDR2 as SYGVKD. The V and J ends lost 0 bases and 9 bases, in that order; junction bases with no gene match: 1. In nucleotides, the CDR3 is TGTGCCATCAGTGAGTCTGGACTAGCGGGAGGTGAGCAGTTCTTC. It translates to CAISESGLAGGEQFF.

This clonotype has a handful of counts. V is TRBV5-1 and J is TRBJ2-3; D is unresolved. CDR1 is SGHRS and CDR2 is YFSETQ in the germline V gene. This CDR3 region has 14 residues. Deletions cut 0 bases from V and 2 bases from J, with 7 bases between. The CDR3 DNA reads TGCGCCAGCAGCTTGGCTAGTGTCACAGATACGCAGTATTTT. This sequence encodes CASSLASVTDTQYF.

The chain combines TRBV7-2 with TRBJ1-6; no firm D call. The CDR3 covers 13 residues. Germline assignment: CDR1 SGHTA and CDR2 FQGNSA. The V and J ends lost 1 base and 7 bases respectively, with 5 bases between them. CDR3 protein: CASSLESNSPLHF. The CDR3 bases are TGTGCCAGCAGCTTAGAATCAAATTCACCCCTCCACTTT.